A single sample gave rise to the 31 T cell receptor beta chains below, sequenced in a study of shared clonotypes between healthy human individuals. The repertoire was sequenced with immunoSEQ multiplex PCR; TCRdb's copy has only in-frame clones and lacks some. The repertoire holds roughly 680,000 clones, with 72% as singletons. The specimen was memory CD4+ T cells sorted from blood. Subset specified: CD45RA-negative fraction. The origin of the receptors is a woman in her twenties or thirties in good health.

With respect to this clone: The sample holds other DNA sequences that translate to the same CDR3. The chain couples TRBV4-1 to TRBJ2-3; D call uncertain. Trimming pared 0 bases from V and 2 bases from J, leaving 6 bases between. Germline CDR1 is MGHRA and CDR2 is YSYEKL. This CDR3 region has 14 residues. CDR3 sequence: CASSQDRSTDTQYF. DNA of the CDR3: TGCGCCAGCAGCCAAGATAGGTCCACAGATACGCAGTATTTT.

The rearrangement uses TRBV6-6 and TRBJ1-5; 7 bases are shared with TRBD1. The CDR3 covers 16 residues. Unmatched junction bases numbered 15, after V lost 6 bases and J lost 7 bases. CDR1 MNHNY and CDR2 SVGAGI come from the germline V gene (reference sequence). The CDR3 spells CASRDSSGAGGQPQHF. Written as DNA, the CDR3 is TGTGCCAGCAGGGATTCTTCCGGGGCAGGGGGGCAGCCCCAGCATTTT.

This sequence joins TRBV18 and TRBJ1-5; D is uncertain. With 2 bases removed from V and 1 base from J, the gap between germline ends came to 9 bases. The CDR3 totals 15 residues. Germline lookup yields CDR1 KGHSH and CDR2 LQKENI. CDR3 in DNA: TGTGCCAGCTCACCAGGCACAACCAGCAATCAGCCCCAGCATTTT. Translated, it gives CASSPGTTSNQPQHF.

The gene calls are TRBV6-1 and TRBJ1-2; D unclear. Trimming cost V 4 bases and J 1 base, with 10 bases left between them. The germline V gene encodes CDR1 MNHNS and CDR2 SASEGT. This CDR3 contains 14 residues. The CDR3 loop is CASSGGRVNYGYTF. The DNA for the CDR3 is TGTGCCAGCAGTGGAGGACGGGTTAACTATGGCTACACCTTC.

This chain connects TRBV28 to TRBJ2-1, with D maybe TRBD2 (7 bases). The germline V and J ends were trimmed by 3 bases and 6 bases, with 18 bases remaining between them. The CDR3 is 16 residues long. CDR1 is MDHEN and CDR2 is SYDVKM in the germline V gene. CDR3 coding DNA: TGTGCCAGCAGTTTTCCGCGAGAGGGGGGGGTCAATGAGCAGTTCTTC. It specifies CASSFPREGGVNEQFF.

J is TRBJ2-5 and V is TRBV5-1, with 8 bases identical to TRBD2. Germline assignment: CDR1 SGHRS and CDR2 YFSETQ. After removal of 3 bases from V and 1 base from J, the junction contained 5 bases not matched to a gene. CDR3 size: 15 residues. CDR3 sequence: CASSSAGEGQETQYF. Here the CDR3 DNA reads TGCGCCAGCAGCTCAGCGGGAGAGGGCCAAGAGACCCAGTACTTC.

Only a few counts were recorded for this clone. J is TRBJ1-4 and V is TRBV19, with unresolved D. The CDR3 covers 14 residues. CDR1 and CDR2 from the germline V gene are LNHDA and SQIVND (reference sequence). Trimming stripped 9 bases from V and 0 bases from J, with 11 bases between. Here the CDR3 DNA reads TGTGCCAGCCACGCCTATGCAACTAATGAAAAACTGTTTTTT. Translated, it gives CASHAYATNEKLFF.

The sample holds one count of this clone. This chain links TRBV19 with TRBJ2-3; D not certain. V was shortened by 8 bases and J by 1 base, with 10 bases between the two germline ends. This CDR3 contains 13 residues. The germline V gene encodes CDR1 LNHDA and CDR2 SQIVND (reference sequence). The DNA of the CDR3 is TGTGCCAGTGCCAGTCGGGGCACAGATACGCAGTATTTT. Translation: CASASRGTDTQYF.

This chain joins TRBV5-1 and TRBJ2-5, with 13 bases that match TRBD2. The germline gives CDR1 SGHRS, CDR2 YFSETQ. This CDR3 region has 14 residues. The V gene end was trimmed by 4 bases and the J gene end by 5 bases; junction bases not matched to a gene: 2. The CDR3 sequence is CASSTSGGEETQYF. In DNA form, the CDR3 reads TGCGCCAGCAGCACTAGCGGGGGGGAGGAGACCCAGTACTTC.

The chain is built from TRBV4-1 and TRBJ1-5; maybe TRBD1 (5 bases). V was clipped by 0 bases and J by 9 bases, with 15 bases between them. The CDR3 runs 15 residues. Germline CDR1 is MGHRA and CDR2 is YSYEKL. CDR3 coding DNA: TGCGCCAGCAGCCAAGAAACCGGGGGATTGACGCCCCAGCATTTT. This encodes CASSQETGGLTPQHF.

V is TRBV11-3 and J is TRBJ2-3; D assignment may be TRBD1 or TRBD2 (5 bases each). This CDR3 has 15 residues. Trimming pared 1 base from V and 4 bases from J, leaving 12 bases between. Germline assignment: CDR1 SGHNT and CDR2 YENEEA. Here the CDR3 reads CASSLGGGTADTQYF. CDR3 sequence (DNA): TGTGCCAGCAGCTTAGGTGGGGGAACGGCAGATACGCAGTATTTT.

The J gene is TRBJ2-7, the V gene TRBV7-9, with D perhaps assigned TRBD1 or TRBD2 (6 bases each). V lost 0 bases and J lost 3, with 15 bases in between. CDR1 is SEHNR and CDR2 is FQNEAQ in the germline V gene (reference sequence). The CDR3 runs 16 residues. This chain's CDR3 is CASSLARGAGGYEQYF. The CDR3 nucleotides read TGTGCCAGCAGCTTAGCGAGGGGGGCGGGCGGCTACGAGCAGTACTTC.

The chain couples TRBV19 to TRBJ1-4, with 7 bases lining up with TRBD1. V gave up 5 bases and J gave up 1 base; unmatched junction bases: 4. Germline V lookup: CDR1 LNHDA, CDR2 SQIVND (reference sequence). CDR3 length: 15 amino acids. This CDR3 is CASSWDSRTNEKLFF. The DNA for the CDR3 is TGTGCCAGTAGTTGGGACAGTCGAACTAATGAAAAACTGTTTTTT.

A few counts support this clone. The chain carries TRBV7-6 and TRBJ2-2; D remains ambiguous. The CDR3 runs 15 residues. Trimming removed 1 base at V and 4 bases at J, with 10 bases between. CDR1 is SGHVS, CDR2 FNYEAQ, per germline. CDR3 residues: CASSLGQPGTGELFF. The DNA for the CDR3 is TGTGCCAGCAGCTTAGGCCAGCCTGGCACCGGGGAGCTGTTTTTT.

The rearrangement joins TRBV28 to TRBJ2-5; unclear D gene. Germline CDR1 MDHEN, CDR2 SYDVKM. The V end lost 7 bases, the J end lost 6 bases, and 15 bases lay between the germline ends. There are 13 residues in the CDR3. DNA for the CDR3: TGTGCCAGCACTCAACCTATACGACAGACCCAGTACTTC. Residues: CASTQPIRQTQYF.

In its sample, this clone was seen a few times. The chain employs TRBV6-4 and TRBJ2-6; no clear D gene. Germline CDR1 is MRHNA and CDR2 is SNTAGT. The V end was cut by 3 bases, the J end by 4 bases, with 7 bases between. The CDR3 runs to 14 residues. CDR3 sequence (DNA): TGTGCCAGCAGTGAATACTGGGGGGCCAACGTCCTGACTTTC. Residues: CASSEYWGANVLTF.

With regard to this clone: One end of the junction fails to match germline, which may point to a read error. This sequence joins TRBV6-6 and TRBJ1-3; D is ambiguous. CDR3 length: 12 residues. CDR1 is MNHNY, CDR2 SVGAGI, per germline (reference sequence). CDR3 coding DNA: TGTGCCAGCAGTTACTCGAGTAGAGGGTTACATTTT. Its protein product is CASSYSSRGLHF.

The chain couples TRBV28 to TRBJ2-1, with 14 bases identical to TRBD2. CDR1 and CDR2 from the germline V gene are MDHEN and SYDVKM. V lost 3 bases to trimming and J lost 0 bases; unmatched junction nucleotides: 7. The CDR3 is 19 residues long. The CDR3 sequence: CASSFRLAGGPNSYNEQFF. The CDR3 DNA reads TGTGCCAGCAGTTTTCGACTAGCGGGAGGGCCGAACTCCTACAATGAGCAGTTCTTC.

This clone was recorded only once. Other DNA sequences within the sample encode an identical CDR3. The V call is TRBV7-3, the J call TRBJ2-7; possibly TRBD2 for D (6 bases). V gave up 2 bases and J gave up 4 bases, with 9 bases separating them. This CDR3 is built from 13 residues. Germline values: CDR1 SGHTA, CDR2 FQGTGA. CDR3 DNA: TGTGCCAGCAGCTTAGGGGCGGGGTACGAGCAGTACTTC. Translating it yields CASSLGAGYEQYF.

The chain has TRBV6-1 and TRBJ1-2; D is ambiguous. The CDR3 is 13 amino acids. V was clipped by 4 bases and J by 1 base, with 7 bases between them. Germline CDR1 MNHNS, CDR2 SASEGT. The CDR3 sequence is CASSAGGNYGYTF. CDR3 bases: TGTGCCAGCAGTGCGGGAGGTAACTATGGCTACACCTTC.

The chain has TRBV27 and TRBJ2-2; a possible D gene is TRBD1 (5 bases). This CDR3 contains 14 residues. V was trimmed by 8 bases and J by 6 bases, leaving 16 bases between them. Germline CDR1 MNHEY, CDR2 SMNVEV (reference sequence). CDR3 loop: CASQSLRGAGELFF. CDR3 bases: TGTGCCAGCCAGTCCCTTAGGGGTGCCGGGGAGCTGTTTTTT.

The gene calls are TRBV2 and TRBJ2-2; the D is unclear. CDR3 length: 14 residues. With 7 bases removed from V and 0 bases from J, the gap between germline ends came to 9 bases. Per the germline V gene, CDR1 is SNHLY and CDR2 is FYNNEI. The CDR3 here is CASKRHSNTGELFF. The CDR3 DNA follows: TGTGCCAGCAAAAGACACTCGAACACCGGGGAGCTGTTTTTT.

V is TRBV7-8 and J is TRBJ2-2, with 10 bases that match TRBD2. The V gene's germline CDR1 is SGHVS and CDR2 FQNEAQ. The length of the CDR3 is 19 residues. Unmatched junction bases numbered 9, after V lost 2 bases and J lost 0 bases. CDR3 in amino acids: CASSLLGLAGAANTGELFF. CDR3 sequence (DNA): TGTGCCAGCAGCTTATTAGGGCTAGCGGGAGCAGCGAACACCGGGGAGCTGTTTTTT.

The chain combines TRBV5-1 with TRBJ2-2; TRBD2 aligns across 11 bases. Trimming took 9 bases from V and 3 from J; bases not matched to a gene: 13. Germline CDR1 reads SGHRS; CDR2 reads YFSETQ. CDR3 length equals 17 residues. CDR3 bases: TGCGCCACCAACAAGGGACTAGCGGAACCTTACACCGGGGAGCTGTTTTTT. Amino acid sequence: CATNKGLAEPYTGELFF.

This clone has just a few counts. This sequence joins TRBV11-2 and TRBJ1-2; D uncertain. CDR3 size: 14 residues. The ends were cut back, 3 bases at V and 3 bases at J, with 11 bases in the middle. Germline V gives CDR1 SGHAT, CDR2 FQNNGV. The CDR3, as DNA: TGTGCCAGCAGCTTGGGTATGGTAGACTATGGCTACACCTTC. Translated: CASSLGMVDYGYTF.

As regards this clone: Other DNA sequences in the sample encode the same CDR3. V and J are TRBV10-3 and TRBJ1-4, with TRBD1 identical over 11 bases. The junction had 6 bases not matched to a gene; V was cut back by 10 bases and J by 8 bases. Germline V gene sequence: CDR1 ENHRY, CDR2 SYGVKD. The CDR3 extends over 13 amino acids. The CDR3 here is CATGTGGREKLFF. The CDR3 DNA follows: TGTGCCACGGGGACAGGGGGGCGGGAAAAACTGTTTTTT.

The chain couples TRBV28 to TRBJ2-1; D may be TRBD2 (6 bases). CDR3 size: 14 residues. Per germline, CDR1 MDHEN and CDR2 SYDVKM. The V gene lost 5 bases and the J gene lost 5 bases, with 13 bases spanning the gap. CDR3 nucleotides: TGTGCCAGCAGTCCGGGGGACCGAGACAATGAGCAGTTCTTC. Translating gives CASSPGDRDNEQFF.

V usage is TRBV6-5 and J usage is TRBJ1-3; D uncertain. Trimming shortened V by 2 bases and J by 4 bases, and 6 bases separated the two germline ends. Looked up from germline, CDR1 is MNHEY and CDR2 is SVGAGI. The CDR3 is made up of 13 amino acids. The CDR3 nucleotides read TGTGCCAGCAGTTACGAGTCCGGAAACACCATATATTTT. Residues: CASSYESGNTIYF.

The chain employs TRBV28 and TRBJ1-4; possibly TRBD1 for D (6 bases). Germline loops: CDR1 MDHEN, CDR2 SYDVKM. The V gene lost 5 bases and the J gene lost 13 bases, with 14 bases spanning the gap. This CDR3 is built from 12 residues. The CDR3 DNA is TGTGCCAGCAGTCCCCAGGGGCTAGGACTGTTTTTT. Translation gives CASSPQGLGLFF.

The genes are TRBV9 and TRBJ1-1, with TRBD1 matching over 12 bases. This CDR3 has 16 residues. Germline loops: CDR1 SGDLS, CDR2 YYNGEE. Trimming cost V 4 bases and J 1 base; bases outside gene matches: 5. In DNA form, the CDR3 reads TGTGCCAGCAGCCCCCGGGACAGGGGGCCGAACACTGAAGCTTTCTTT. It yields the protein CASSPRDRGPNTEAFF.

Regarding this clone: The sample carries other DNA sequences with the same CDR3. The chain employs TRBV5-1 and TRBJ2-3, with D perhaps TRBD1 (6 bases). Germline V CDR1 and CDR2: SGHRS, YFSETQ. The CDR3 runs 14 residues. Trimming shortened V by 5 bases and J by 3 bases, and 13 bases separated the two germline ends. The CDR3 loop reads CASSYGTLTDTQYF. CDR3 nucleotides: TGCGCCAGCAGTTATGGGACATTGACAGATACGCAGTATTTT.